These 10 T cell receptor beta chains originate from one sample sequenced in a study of cytomegalovirus exposure and HLA in healthy donors. Repertoires were generated with immunoSEQ multiplex PCR, while TCRdb's copy carries only in-frame clones and drops some. The sample includes about 140,000 clones, 70% to 85% of them seen just once. Source material: PBMCs. These TCRs come from a man under 40 in good health and CMV-seropositive.

Comment on this clone: Other nucleotide sequences in the sample specify the same CDR3. The CDR3 DNA reads as TGTGCCAGCAGCTTACTTGGGGGCAACACTGAAGCTTTCTTT. Protein sequence: CASSLLGGNTEAFF. V and J are TRBV7-2 and TRBJ1-1, with D tentatively TRBD1 (6 bases). CDR3 length: 14 amino acids. Trimming removed 2 bases from V and 2 bases from J, with 9 bases in between. The germline gives CDR1 SGHTA, CDR2 FQGNSA.

The CDR3 region is CASSLGAGGYEQYF. The CDR3 nucleotides are TGTGCCAGCAGCTTAGGGGCAGGGGGCTACGAGCAGTACTTC. This chain links TRBV11-2 with TRBJ2-7; 7 bases agree with TRBD1. The V gene end was trimmed by 1 base and the J gene end by 3 bases; junction bases not matched to a gene: 3. This CDR3 is built from 14 residues. Per germline, CDR1 SGHAT and CDR2 FQNNGV.

This chain links TRBV9 with TRBJ1-1; D call uncertain. This CDR3 is 14 amino acids long. Germline V gene data show CDR1 as SGDLS and CDR2 as YYNGEE. V lost 0 bases, J lost 0 bases, and 6 bases lay in between. Here the CDR3 reads CASSVGQMNTEAFF. In DNA form, the CDR3 reads TGTGCCAGCAGCGTAGGGCAGATGAACACTGAAGCTTTCTTT.

The chain couples TRBV5-1 to TRBJ2-7, with D hard to call. The CDR3 consists of 14 residues. V was shortened by 0 bases and J by 2 bases, with 9 bases between the two germline ends. Germline V gives CDR1 SGHRS, CDR2 YFSETQ. The CDR3 sequence is CASSLAYATYEQYF. The CDR3 bases are TGCGCCAGCAGCTTGGCGTATGCTACCTACGAGCAGTACTTC.

The chain has TRBV5-1 and TRBJ1-2; tentative D call: TRBD1 (6 bases). The CDR3 has 13 residues. The V gene lost 4 bases and the J gene lost 8 bases, with 15 bases spanning the gap. CDR1 is SGHRS and CDR2 is YFSETQ in the germline V gene. CDR3: CASSTQGTGGYTF. CDR3 nucleotides: TGCGCCAGCAGCACCCAGGGTACAGGGGGCTACACCTTC.

The chain carries TRBV15 and TRBJ1-2, with D perhaps TRBD1 (5 bases). CDR3 size: 14 residues. V lost 1 base and J 3 bases, leaving 9 bases between the germline ends. Germline CDR1 and CDR2: LNHNV and YYDKDF (reference sequence). This CDR3 is CATSRGGGYYGYTF. CDR3 in DNA: TGTGCCACCAGCAGAGGTGGGGGGTACTATGGCTACACCTTC.

This clone showed up many times. The CDR3 bases are TGTGCCAGCAGCCAGGACAACAACTATGGCTACACCTTC. This translates into CASSQDNNYGYTF. The genes are TRBV7-2 and TRBJ1-2, with a weak D call TRBD1 (5 bases). Between the trimmed V and J ends, which lost 5 bases and 2 bases, there was a span of 9 bases. This CDR3 spans 13 amino acids. Germline V gives CDR1 SGHTA, CDR2 FQGNSA.

The rearrangement joins TRBV29-1 to TRBJ1-1; a possible D gene is TRBD1 (6 bases). Trimming took off 7 bases at V and 4 bases at J, with 25 bases between the two ends. Germline V gene data show CDR1 as SQVTM and CDR2 as ANQGSEA. This CDR3 spans 16 amino acids. In nucleotides, the CDR3 is TGCAGCGCTGCCGTGGACAGCGGATCGGGGGGCACTGAAGCTTTCTTT. Its protein is CSAAVDSGSGGTEAFF.

The chain joins TRBV7-8 to TRBJ1-6, with TRBD1 identical over 7 bases. Unmatched junction bases numbered 7, after V lost 4 bases and J lost 7 bases. This CDR3 is built from 15 residues. The germline V gene has CDR1 SGHVS and CDR2 FQNEAQ. CDR3 coding DNA: TGTGCCAGCAGCTCACCCACAGGGGTGAATTCACCCCTCCACTTT. It specifies CASSSPTGVNSPLHF.

This clone was observed once. The rearrangement uses TRBV5-8 and TRBJ2-3, with TRBD1 matching 7 bases. After removal of 0 bases from V and 1 base from J, the junction contained 5 bases not matched to a gene. The germline V gene encodes CDR1 SGHTS and CDR2 YDEGEE. CDR3 length equals 16 residues. CDR3 nucleotides: TGTGCCAGCAGCTTGGCGACAGGGTTCCGCACAGATACGCAGTATTTT. Translated: CASSLATGFRTDTQYF.